This T cell receptor beta chain was documented in a study of T cells in Graves' hyperthyroidism and ophthalmopathy. With 10 bases removed from V and 0 bases from J, the gap between germline ends came to 13 bases. The CDR3 runs to 14 residues. At least ten counts were recorded for this clonotype. Amplified TCR beta CDR3 regions came from RNA transcripts. When the TCR CDR3 underwent first-round RT-PCR, the HTBI primer set was used. TCRdb reanalysed the multiplex PCR reads using MiXCR and keeps one entry per CDR3 protein. The table records 300,000 to 400,000 distinct CDR3 sequences, about 13% of them present only once.

The clonotype comes from a woman aged 18-29 years with Graves' hyperthyroidism. V gene TRBV12-3 or TRBV12-4 combines with J gene TRBJ1-3; no definite D call. Material: blood. The CDR3 here is CANRGQASGNTIYF. The CDR3 nucleotides read TGTGCCAACCGAGGGCAGGCCTCTGGAAACACCATATATTTT.